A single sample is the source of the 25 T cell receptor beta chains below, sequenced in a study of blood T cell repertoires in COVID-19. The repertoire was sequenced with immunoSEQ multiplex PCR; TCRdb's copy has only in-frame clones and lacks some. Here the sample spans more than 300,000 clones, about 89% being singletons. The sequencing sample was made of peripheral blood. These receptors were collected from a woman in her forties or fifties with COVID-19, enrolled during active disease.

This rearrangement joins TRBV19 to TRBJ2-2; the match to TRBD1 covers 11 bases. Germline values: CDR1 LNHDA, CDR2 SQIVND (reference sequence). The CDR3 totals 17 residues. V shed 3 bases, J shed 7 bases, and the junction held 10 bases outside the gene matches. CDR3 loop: CASSIGPGTGGVGELFF. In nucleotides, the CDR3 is TGTGCCAGTAGTATCGGGCCCGGGACAGGGGGTGTCGGGGAGCTGTTTTTT.

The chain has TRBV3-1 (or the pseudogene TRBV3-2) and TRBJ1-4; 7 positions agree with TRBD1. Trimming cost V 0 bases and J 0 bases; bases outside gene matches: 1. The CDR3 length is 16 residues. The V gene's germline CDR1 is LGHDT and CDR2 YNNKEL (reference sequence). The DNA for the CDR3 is TGTGCCAGCAGCCAAGATGGGACAGCAACTAATGAAAAACTGTTTTTT. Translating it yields CASSQDGTATNEKLFF.

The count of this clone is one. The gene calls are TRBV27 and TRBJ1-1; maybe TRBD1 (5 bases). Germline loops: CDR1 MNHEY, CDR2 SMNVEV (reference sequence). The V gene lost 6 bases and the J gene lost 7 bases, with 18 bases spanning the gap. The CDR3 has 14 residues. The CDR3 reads CASSFQPRQHEAFF. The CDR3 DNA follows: TGTGCCAGCAGCTTTCAACCGCGACAGCATGAAGCTTTCTTT.

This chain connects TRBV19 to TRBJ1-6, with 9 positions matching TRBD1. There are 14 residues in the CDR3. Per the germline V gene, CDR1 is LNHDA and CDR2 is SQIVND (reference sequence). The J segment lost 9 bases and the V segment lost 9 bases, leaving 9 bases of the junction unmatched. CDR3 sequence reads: CASEETGGVSPLHF. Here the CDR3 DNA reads TGTGCCAGCGAGGAAACAGGGGGCGTTTCACCCCTCCACTTT.

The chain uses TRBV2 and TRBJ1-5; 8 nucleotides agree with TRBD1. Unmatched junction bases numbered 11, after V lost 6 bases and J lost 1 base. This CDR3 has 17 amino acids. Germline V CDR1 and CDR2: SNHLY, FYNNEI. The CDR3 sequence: CASRDRQGPGSNQPQHF. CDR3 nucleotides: TGTGCCAGCAGAGATAGACAGGGGCCAGGGAGCAATCAGCCCCAGCATTTT.

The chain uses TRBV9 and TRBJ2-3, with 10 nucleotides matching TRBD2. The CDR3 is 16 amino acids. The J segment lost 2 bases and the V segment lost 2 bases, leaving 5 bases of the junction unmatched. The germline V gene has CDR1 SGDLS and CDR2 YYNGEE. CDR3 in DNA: TGTGCCAGCAGCGTGGCTAGCGGGAGAGCCACAGATACGCAGTATTTT. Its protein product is CASSVASGRATDTQYF.

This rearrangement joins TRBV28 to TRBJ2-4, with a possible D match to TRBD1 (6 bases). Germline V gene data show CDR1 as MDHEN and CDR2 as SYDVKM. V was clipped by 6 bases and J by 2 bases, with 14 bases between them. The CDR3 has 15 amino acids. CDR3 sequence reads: CASSPDRTPKNIQYF. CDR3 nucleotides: TGTGCCAGCAGCCCCGACAGGACCCCCAAAAACATTCAGTACTTC.

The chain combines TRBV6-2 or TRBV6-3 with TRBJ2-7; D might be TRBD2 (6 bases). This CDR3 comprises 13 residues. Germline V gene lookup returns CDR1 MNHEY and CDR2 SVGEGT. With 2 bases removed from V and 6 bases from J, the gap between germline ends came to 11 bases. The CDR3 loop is CASSYPAGGEQYF. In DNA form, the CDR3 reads TGTGCCAGCAGTTACCCAGCCGGGGGCGAGCAGTACTTC.

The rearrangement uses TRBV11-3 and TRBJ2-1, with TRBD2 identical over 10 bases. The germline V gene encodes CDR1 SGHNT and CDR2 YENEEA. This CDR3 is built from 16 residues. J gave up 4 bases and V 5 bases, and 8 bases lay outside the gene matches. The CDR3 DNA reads TGTGCCAGCAGCCCCCGGACTAGCGGAGAATACAATGAGCAGTTCTTC. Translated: CASSPRTSGEYNEQFF.

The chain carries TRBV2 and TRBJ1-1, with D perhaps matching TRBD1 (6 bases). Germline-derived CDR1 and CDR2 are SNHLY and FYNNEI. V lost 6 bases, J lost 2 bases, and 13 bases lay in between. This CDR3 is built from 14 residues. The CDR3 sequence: CASSDTGYNTEAFF. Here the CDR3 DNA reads TGTGCCAGCAGCGATACAGGGTACAACACTGAAGCTTTCTTT.

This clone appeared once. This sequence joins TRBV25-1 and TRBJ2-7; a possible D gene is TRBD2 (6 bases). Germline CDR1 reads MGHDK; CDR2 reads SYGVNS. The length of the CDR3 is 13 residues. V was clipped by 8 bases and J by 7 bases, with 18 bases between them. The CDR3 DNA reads TGTGCCAGCGGGTCGGAGGGCATGGGAGAGCAGTACTTC. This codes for CASGSEGMGEQYF.

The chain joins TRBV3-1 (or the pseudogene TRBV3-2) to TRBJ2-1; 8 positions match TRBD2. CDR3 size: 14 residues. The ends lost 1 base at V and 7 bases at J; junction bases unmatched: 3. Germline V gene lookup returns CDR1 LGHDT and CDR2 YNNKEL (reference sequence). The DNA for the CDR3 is TGTGCCAGCAGCCAAGCGGGAGGGTCAAATGAGCAGTTCTTC. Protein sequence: CASSQAGGSNEQFF.

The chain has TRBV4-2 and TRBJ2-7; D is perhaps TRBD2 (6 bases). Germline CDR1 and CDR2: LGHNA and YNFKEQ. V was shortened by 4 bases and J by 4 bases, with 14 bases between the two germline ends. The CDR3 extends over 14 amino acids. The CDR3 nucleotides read TGTGCCAGCAGCCCTACTGGGGGGAGGTACGAGCAGTACTTC. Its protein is CASSPTGGRYEQYF.

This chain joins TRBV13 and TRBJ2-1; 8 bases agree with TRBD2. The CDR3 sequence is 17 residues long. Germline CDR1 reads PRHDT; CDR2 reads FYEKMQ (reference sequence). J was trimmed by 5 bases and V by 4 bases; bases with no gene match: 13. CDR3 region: CASSSMGAGVGHNEQFF. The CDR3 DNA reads TGTGCCAGCAGCTCTATGGGAGCGGGAGTCGGGCACAATGAGCAGTTCTTC.

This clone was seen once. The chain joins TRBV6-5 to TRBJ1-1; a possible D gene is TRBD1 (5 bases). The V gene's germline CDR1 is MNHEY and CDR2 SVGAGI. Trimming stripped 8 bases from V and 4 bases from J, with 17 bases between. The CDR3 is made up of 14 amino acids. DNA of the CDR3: TGTGCCAGCCTCATAGTTCGGGGGGGCACTGAAGCTTTCTTT. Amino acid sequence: CASLIVRGGTEAFF.

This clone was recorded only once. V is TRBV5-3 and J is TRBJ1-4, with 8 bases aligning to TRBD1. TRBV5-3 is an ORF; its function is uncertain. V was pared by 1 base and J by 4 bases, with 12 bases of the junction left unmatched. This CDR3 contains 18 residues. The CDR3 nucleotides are TGTGCCAGAAGCTTGTACAATATAGGGACAGGAAATAATGAAAAACTGTTTTTT. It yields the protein CARSLYNIGTGNNEKLFF.

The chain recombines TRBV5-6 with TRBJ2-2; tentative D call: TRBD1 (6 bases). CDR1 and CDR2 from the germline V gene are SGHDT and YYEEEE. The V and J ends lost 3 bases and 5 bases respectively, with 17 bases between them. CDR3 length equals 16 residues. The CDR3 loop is CASSSDGGRGTGELFF. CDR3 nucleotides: TGTGCCAGCAGCTCTGATGGCGGCAGGGGTACCGGGGAGCTGTTTTTT. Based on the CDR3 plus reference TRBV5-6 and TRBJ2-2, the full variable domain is DAGVTQSPTHLIKTRGQQVTLRCSPKSGHDTVSWYQQALGQGPQFIFQYYEEEERQRGNFPDRFSGHQFPNYSSELNVNALLLGDSALYLCASSSDGGRGTGELFFGEGSRLTVL.

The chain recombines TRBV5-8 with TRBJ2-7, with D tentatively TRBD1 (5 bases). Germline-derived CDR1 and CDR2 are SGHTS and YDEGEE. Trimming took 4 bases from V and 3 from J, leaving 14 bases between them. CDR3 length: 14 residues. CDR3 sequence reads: CASSQLGLVYEQYF. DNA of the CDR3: TGTGCCAGCAGCCAGCTGGGGCTAGTCTACGAGCAGTACTTC. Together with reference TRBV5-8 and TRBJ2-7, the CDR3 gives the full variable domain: EAGVTQSPTHLIKTRGQQATLRCSPISGHTSVYWYQQALGLGLQFLLWYDEGEERNRGNFPPRFSGRQFPNYSSELNVNALELEDSALYLCASSQLGLVYEQYFGPGTRLTVT.

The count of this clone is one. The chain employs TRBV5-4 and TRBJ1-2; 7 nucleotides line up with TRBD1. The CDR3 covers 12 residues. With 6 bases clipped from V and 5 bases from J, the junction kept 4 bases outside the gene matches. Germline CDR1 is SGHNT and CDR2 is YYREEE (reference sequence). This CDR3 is CASKGTAYGYTF. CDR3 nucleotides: TGTGCCAGCAAAGGGACAGCTTATGGCTACACCTTC.

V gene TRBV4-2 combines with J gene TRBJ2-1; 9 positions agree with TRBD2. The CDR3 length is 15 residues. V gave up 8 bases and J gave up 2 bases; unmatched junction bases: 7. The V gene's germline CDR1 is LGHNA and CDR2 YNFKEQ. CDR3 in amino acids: CASGLLAGAYNEQFF. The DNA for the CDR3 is TGTGCCAGCGGGTTACTAGCGGGTGCCTACAATGAGCAGTTCTTC.

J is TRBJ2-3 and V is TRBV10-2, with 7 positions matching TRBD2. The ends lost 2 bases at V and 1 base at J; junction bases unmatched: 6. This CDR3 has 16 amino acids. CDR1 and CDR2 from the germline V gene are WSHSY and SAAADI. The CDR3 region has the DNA TGCGCCAGCAGTGAGGGGGTAGCGGGTGGCACAGATACGCAGTATTTT. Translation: CASSEGVAGGTDTQYF.

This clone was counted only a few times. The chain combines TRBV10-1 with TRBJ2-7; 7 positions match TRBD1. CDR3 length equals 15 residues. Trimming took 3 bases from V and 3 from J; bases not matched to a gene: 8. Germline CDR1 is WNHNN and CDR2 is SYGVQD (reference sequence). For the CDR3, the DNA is TGCGCCAGCAGTGACCCCGGGGCAGGGGGCTACGAGCAGTACTTC. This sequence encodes CASSDPGAGGYEQYF.

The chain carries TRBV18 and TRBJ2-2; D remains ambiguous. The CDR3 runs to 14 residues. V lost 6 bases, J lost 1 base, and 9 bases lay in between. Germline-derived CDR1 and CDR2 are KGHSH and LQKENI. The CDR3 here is CASSPRQNTGELFF. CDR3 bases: TGTGCCAGCTCCCCGAGGCAGAACACCGGGGAGCTGTTTTTT.

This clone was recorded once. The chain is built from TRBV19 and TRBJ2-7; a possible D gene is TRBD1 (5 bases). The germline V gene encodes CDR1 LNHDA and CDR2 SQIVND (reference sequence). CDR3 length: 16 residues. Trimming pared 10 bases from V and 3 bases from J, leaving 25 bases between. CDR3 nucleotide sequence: TGTGCCACCAAAGGAATATATATGGGCAGGGACTACGAGCAGTACTTC. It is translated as CATKGIYMGRDYEQYF.

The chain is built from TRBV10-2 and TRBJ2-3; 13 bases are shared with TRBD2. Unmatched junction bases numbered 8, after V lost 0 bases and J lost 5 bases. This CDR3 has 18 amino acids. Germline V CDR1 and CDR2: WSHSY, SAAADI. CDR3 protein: CASSESRLAGGPRDTQYF. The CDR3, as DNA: TGCGCCAGCAGTGAGTCAAGACTAGCGGGAGGACCGAGAGATACGCAGTATTTT.